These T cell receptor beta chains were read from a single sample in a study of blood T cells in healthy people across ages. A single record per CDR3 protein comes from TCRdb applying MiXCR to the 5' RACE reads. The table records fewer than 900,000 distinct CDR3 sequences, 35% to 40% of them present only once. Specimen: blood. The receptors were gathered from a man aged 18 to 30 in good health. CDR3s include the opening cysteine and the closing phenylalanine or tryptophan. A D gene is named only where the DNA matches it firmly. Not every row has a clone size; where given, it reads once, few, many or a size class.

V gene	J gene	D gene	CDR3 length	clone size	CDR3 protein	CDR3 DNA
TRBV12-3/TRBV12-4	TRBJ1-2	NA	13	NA	CASSVSQGGGYTF	TGTGCCAGCAGTGTCTCACAGGGCGGGGGCTACACCTTC
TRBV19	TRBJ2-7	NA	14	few	CASSKTVSSYEQYF	TGTGCCAGTAGTAAGACAGTTTCCTCCTACGAGCAGTACTTC
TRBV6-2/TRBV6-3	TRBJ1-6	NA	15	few	CASGRGRPLLTALHF	TGTGCCAGCGGGAGGGGAAGACCGCTCCTAACGGCCCTCCACTTT
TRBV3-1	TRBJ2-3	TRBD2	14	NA	CASSPSGTRETQYF	TGTGCCAGCAGCCCATCCGGGACTAGGGAAACGCAGTATTTT
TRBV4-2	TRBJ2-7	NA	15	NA	CASSQDAGYSYEQYF	TGTGCCAGCAGCCAAGATGCAGGGTACTCCTACGAGCAGTACTTC
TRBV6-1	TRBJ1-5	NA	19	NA	CASSPRMPSSLISNQPQHF	TGTGCCAGCAGTCCCCGGATGCCAAGTTCGCTAATAAGCAATCAGCCCCAGCATTTT
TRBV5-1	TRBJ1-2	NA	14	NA	CASSLSGSSNGYTF	TGCGCCAGCAGCTTGTCAGGGTCGAGTAATGGCTACACCTTC
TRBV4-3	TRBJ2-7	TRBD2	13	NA	CASSQDFSGAQYF	TGCGCCAGCAGCCAAGATTTCAGCGGGGCGCAGTACTTC
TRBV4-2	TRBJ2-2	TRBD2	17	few	CASSQDRGRGDTGELFF	TGTGCCAGCAGCCAAGATCGGGGACGGGGGGACACCGGGGAGCTGTTTTTT
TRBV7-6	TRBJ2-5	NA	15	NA	CASSLAGIDQETQYF	TGTGCCAGCAGCTTAGCGGGGATAGACCAAGAGACCCAGTACTTC
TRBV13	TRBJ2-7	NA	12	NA	CASSKGDGEQYF	TGTGCCAGCAGCAAAGGGGACGGCGAGCAGTACTTC
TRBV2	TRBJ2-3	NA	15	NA	CASIKGSIATDTQYF	TGTGCCAGCATTAAGGGATCGATCGCGACAGATACGCAGTATTTT
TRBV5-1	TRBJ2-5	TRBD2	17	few	CASSSPLAGGPKETQYF	TGCGCCAGCAGCTCCCCCCTAGCGGGGGGCCCCAAAGAGACCCAGTACTTC
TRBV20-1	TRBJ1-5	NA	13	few	CSARDETDQPQHF	TGCAGTGCTAGAGATGAGACCGATCAGCCCCAGCATTTT
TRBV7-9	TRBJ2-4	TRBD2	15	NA	CASSLAGGGRNIQYF	TGTGCCAGCAGCTTAGCCGGGGGGGGCAGAAACATTCAGTACTTC
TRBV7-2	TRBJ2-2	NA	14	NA	CASSLRWGPGELFF	TGTGCCAGCAGCTTGCGGTGGGGTCCCGGGGAGCTGTTTTTT
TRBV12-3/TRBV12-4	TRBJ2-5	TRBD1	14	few	CASSPDRAGNEQYF	TGTGCCAGCAGCCCCGACAGGGCCGGTAATGAGCAGTACTTC
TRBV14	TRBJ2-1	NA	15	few	CASSQPGNSYNEQFF	TGTGCCAGCAGCCAACCGGGGAATAGCTACAATGAGCAGTTCTTC
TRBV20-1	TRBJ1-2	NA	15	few	CSAPLRGPDNYGYTF	TGCAGTGCACCCCTTCGAGGGCCAGATAACTATGGCTACACCTTC
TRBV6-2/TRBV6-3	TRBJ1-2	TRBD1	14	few	CASTPRTGYYGYTF	TGTGCCAGCACTCCCCGGACAGGATACTATGGCTACACCTTC
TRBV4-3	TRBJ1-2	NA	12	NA	CASSQDWGIYTF	TGCGCCAGCAGCCAAGATTGGGGGATCTACACCTTC
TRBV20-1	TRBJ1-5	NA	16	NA	CSAEREGSYSNQPQHF	TGCAGTGCGGAGAGGGAGGGTTCTTATAGCAATCAGCCCCAGCATTTT
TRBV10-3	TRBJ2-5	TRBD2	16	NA	CAISGSGGAEGETQYF	TGTGCCATCAGTGGGTCCGGGGGGGCCGAAGGGGAGACCCAGTACTTC
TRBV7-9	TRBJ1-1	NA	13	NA	CASSGGGGREAFF	TGTGCCAGTTCGGGCGGGGGGGGCCGTGAAGCTTTCTTT
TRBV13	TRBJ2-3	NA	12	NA	CVSTDEGDTQYF	TGTGTCAGCACCGACGAGGGGGATACGCAGTATTTT
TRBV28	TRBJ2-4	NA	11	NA	CASRVSETRYF	TGTGCCAGCAGAGTCTCTGAGACCCGGTACTTC
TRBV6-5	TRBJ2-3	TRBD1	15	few	CASSYSGRGQDTQYF	TGTGCCAGCAGTTACTCAGGCAGGGGGCAGGATACGCAGTATTTT
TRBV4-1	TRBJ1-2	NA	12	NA	CASSARGGGYTF	TGCGCCAGCAGCGCCCGGGGGGGCGGCTACACCTTC